Following are 14 T cell receptor beta chains from one sample sequenced in a study of CD8+CD57+ T cells in acquired aplastic anemia. TCR beta VDJ and CDR3 profiles were obtained from a genomic DNA template. TCRdb reanalysed the reads using MiXCR and keeps one entry per CDR3 protein. Of approximately 200,000 distinct CDR3 sequences listed, 64% were seen once; the top ten hold approximately 44%. Sequencing was done on a sample of sorted CD4+, CD8+, or CD8+CD57+ T cells (not recorded which) from PBMCs. These receptors were collected from a human donor with severe aplastic anemia or a healthy control (not recorded which).

Regarding this clonotype: The junction departs from the called germline gene at one end, perhaps through a read error. The chain links TRBV2 to TRBJ2-7; D not resolved. Looked up from germline, CDR1 is SNHLY and CDR2 is FYNNEI. The CDR3 covers 12 residues. The CDR3 loop is CASKGTLYEQHF. The CDR3 DNA reads TGTGCCAGCAAGGGCACCCTCTACGAGCAGCACTTC.

The V call is TRBV10-3, the J call TRBJ2-7, with D maybe TRBD2 (5 bases). The germline CDR1 and CDR2 sequences are ENHRY and SYGVKD. The V end was cut by 10 bases, the J end by 3 bases, with 19 bases between. The CDR3 sequence is 14 residues long. The CDR3 reads CATVLGDHYYEQYF. In DNA form, the CDR3 reads TGTGCCACCGTTCTCGGGGATCACTACTACGAGCAGTACTTC.

The chain employs TRBV7-8 and TRBJ2-1; 7 bases match TRBD1. The junction had 3 bases not matched to a gene; V was cut back by 4 bases and J by 6 bases. The CDR3 covers 13 residues. CDR1 and CDR2 (germline): SGHVS, FQNEAQ. CDR3 DNA sequence: TGTGCCAGCAGCTCCGACAGGGTCAATGAGCAGTTCTTC. It specifies CASSSDRVNEQFF.

J is TRBJ2-3 and V is TRBV20-1; TRBD2 agrees at 11 bases. This CDR3 region has 14 residues. The V gene's germline CDR1 is DFQATT and CDR2 SNEGSKA (reference sequence). The V gene end was trimmed by 4 bases and the J gene end by 7 bases; junction bases not matched to a gene: 7. This CDR3 reads CSAISGGAVYTQYF. The DNA for the CDR3 is TGCAGTGCTATTAGCGGGGGGGCCGTGTATACGCAGTATTTT.

This clonotype occurred a few times. The chain joins TRBV20-1 to TRBJ2-7; D is perhaps TRBD1 (5 bases). V was cut by 6 bases and J by 3 bases, with 9 bases left in between. The CDR3 loop spans 11 amino acids. Germline CDR1 and CDR2: DFQATT and SNEGSKA (reference sequence). The CDR3 DNA follows: TGCAGTGCCCACAGGTTCTACGAGCAGTACTTC. Its translation is CSAHRFYEQYF.

Only one count was recorded for this clonotype. J is TRBJ1-1 and V is TRBV5-1; D not resolved. There are 17 residues in the CDR3. Trimming took 0 bases from V and 1 from J, leaving 16 bases between them. Germline lookup yields CDR1 SGHRS and CDR2 YFSETQ. CDR3 protein: CASSLAVGSRWNTEAFF. The CDR3 DNA is TGCGCCAGCAGCTTGGCTGTAGGCTCAAGGTGGAACACTGAAGCTTTCTTT.

This rearrangement joins TRBV2 to TRBJ2-7; maybe TRBD2 (6 bases). V lost 9 bases to trimming and J lost 2 bases, with 14 bases between them. This CDR3 spans 13 amino acids. Germline CDR1 reads SNHLY; CDR2 reads FYNNEI. The CDR3 loop is CARRDGGTYEQYF. Written as DNA, the CDR3 is TGTGCCAGAAGGGACGGCGGGACCTACGAGCAGTACTTC.

This clonotype was picked up one time. The rearrangement links TRBV9 to TRBJ2-1; 9 positions agree with TRBD2. The CDR3 covers 16 residues. The J segment lost 3 bases and the V segment lost 3 bases, leaving 7 bases of the junction unmatched. The germline gives CDR1 SGDLS, CDR2 YYNGEE. The CDR3 is CASSGLGGGDYNEQFF. The CDR3 bases are TGTGCCAGCAGCGGACTTGGCGGGGGGGACTACAATGAGCAGTTCTTC.

This clonotype was detected only a few times. The chain has TRBV12-1 and TRBJ2-5; the DNA was not used to check the table's D call, TRBD1. TRBV12-1 is termed a pseudogene. This CDR3 has 16 amino acids. The DNA of the CDR3 is TGTGCCAGCAGCTCCCTTTGTGGGACAGGGGAAGAGACCCAGTACTTC. Amino acid sequence: CASSSLCGTGEETQYF.

This clonotype was seen at least ten times. The V gene is TRBV2, the J gene TRBJ1-5, with D unclear. Trimming removed 7 bases at V and 0 bases at J, with 19 bases between. The CDR3 runs 17 residues. CDR1 and CDR2 (germline): SNHLY, FYNNEI. The CDR3 is CASTLSHVGDSNQPQHF. Written as DNA, the CDR3 is TGTGCCAGCACCCTAAGTCATGTCGGGGATAGCAATCAGCCCCAGCATTTT.

The chain has TRBV2 and TRBJ2-1; 10 positions match TRBD2. V shed 8 bases, J shed 8 bases, and the junction held 3 bases outside the gene matches. Germline V lookup: CDR1 SNHLY, CDR2 FYNNEI. The CDR3 is 12 amino acids. Written as DNA, the CDR3 is TGTGCCAGCTTAGCGGGAGGTTATGAGCAGTTCTTC. Encoded protein: CASLAGGYEQFF. The variable domain in full, completed from reference TRBV2 and TRBJ2-1, reads EPEVTQTPSHQVTQMGQEVILRCVPISNHLYFYWYRQILGQKVEFLVSFYNNEISEKSEIFDDQFSVERPDGSNFTLKIRSTKLEDSAMYFCASLAGGYEQFFGPGTRLTVL.

The chain has TRBV2 and TRBJ2-3; D may be TRBD2 (5 bases). The CDR3 is 13 residues long. Per germline, CDR1 SNHLY and CDR2 FYNNEI. Trimming left V 5 bases short and J 4 bases short, with 10 bases between. CDR3 sequence reads: CASSRGSADTQYF. The CDR3 bases are TGTGCCAGCAGTCGGGGATCGGCAGATACGCAGTATTTT. Full variable domain (remainder filled in from reference TRBV2 and TRBJ2-3): EPEVTQTPSHQVTQMGQEVILRCVPISNHLYFYWYRQILGQKVEFLVSFYNNEISEKSEIFDDQFSVERPDGSNFTLKIRSTKLEDSAMYFCASSRGSADTQYFGPGTRLTVL.

This clonotype was seen a handful of times. The chain recombines TRBV24-1 with TRBJ1-5; D is ambiguous. This CDR3 spans 13 amino acids. Germline V lookup: CDR1 KGHDR, CDR2 SFDVKD. Trimming cost V 0 bases and J 2 bases, with 1 base left between them. CDR3 protein: CATSDLGNQPQHF. The CDR3 coding sequence is TGTGCCACCAGTGATTTGGGCAATCAGCCCCAGCATTTT.

This clonotype was counted at least ten times. This chain joins TRBV6-6 and TRBJ2-7, with a weak D call TRBD2 (6 bases). Trimming removed 4 bases at V and 5 bases at J, with 12 bases between. In germline, CDR1 is MNHNY, CDR2 SVGAGI (reference sequence). CDR3 length: 13 residues. The CDR3 protein is CASSWTGDNEQYF. The DNA of the CDR3 is TGTGCCAGCAGTTGGACGGGGGATAACGAGCAGTACTTC.